Following are 21 T cell receptor beta chains from one sample sequenced in a study of early T cells in non-severe SARS-CoV-2 infection. TCRdb fed the 5' RACE reads into MiXCR, producing one record per CDR3 protein. This table has under 85,000 distinct CDR3 sequences, about 9.4% appearing once. What was sequenced was whole blood. The receptor set was obtained from an adult who was a healthcare worker with PCR-confirmed SARS-CoV-2 infection or an uninfected control (not recorded which).

This clonotype showed up just a few times. The rearrangement links TRBV20-1 to TRBJ1-2; the D is unclear. The CDR3 covers 14 residues. Germline V gene data show CDR1 as DFQATT and CDR2 as SNEGSKA (reference sequence). With 4 bases removed from V and 2 bases from J, the gap between germline ends came to 14 bases. Here the CDR3 reads CSATADGFNYGYTF. The CDR3 DNA reads TGCAGTGCTACGGCGGACGGATTCAACTATGGCTACACCTTC.

Many counts were recorded for this clonotype. This chain joins TRBV2 and TRBJ2-3; perhaps D is TRBD1 or TRBD2 (6 bases each). Trimming took off 10 bases at V and 3 bases at J, with 17 bases between the two ends. Germline V CDR1 and CDR2: SNHLY, FYNNEI. CDR3 length: 14 amino acids. CDR3 in DNA: TGTGCCACCCAGCTCGGAGGGGGAACAGATACGCAGTATTTT. Protein product: CATQLGGGTDTQYF.

This clonotype was found many times. The chain combines TRBV13 with TRBJ1-1; a weak D match, TRBD1 (5 bases). The germline V gene encodes CDR1 PRHDT and CDR2 FYEKMQ (reference sequence). With 6 bases removed from V and 6 bases from J, the gap between germline ends came to 20 bases. The CDR3 is 15 residues long. The CDR3 DNA sequence: TGTGCCAGCAGGATTAGAGAAGGGGCAGGAGCTGAAGCTTTCTTT. Protein product: CASRIREGAGAEAFF.

Ten or more counts support this clonotype. A junction boundary mismatches the germline segment, possibly from a read error. The chain is built from TRBV20-1 and TRBJ1-1, with D possibly TRBD1 on 6 matching bases. Looked up from germline, CDR1 is DFQATT and CDR2 is SNEGSKA (reference sequence). The CDR3 consists of 13 residues. CDR3: CSASRGHGTEAFF. The CDR3, as DNA: TGCAGCGCTAGCCGGGGGCACGGGACTGAAGCTTTCTTT.

The chain employs TRBV7-6 and TRBJ2-7; D may be TRBD2 (5 bases). Germline V gene sequence: CDR1 SGHVS, CDR2 FNYEAQ. Trimming removed 7 bases at V and 3 bases at J, with 16 bases between. The CDR3 loop spans 14 amino acids. CDR3 DNA sequence: TGTGCCAGCACCCCAATGGCGGAGGACTACGAGCAGTACTTC. Residues: CASTPMAEDYEQYF.

This clonotype came up many times. The chain is built from TRBV7-9 and TRBJ2-2; D gene unclear. V was pared by 7 bases and J by 0 bases, with 9 bases between. Germline-derived CDR1 and CDR2 are SEHNR and FQNEAQ (reference sequence). This CDR3 region has 14 residues. The CDR3 nucleotides read TGTGCCAGCAACGTTGTCGCGAACACCGGGGAGCTGTTTTTT. Translating it yields CASNVVANTGELFF.

This rearrangement joins TRBV4-2 to TRBJ1-1; 7 nucleotides agree with TRBD1. After removal of 0 bases from V and 5 bases from J, the junction contained 12 bases not matched to a gene. Germline CDR1 reads LGHNA; CDR2 reads YNFKEQ. The CDR3 covers 17 residues. CDR3 sequence reads: CASSQESADRAGTEAFF. The CDR3, as DNA: TGTGCCAGCAGCCAAGAATCGGCTGACAGGGCCGGTACTGAAGCTTTCTTT.

In this sample, this clonotype turned up many times. The rearrangement joins TRBV20-1 to TRBJ2-2; D might be TRBD1 (7 bases). The CDR3 is 15 residues long. CDR1 and CDR2 from the germline V gene are DFQATT and SNEGSKA (reference sequence). The V gene lost 5 bases and the J gene lost 0 bases, with 13 bases spanning the gap. The CDR3 nucleotides read TGCAGTGCTCAGGGGGGCGGCGCGAACACCGGGGAGCTGTTTTTT. It specifies CSAQGGGANTGELFF.

This clonotype was recorded many times. The chain uses TRBV2 and TRBJ2-7; D gene uncertain. V lost 2 bases, J lost 3 bases, and 8 bases lay in between. Germline V gene lookup returns CDR1 SNHLY and CDR2 FYNNEI. The CDR3 contains 13 residues. The CDR3, as DNA: TGTGCCAGCAGTGAATTGCGGTTCTACGAGCAGTACTTC. Translating it yields CASSELRFYEQYF.

This clonotype was counted only a few times. The chain combines TRBV6-5 with TRBJ2-7, with 9 bases identical to TRBD1. CDR1 is MNHEY, CDR2 SVGAGI, per germline. The CDR3 consists of 15 residues. After removal of 7 bases from V and 5 bases from J, the junction contained 12 bases not matched to a gene. This CDR3 is CASTSAGTGPNEQYF. The CDR3 nucleotides read TGTGCCAGCACTTCGGCCGGGACAGGGCCTAACGAGCAGTACTTC.

This clonotype turned up a few times. The V call is TRBV7-2, the J call TRBJ2-3, with TRBD2 identical over 12 bases. The germline gives CDR1 SGHTA, CDR2 FQGNSA. V gave up 5 bases and J gave up 4 bases; unmatched junction bases: 4. CDR3 length: 15 amino acids. The CDR3 coding sequence is TGTGCCAGCAGCCCAAGACTAGCGGGGGCAGATACGCAGTATTTT. Its translation is CASSPRLAGADTQYF.

The chain links TRBV19 to TRBJ2-5; D call uncertain. There are 14 residues in the CDR3. Germline V CDR1 and CDR2: LNHDA, SQIVND (reference sequence). V was trimmed by 5 bases and J by 6 bases, leaving 16 bases between them. The CDR3 DNA follows: TGTGCCAGTAGTCACTCGCCTAGTGGCCAGACCCAGTACTTC. Translating it yields CASSHSPSGQTQYF.

Ten or more counts support this clonotype. V and J are TRBV18 and TRBJ1-1; no definite D call. Trimming left V 1 base short and J 5 bases short, with 14 bases between. The CDR3 has 15 amino acids. Germline CDR1 reads KGHSH; CDR2 reads LQKENI. The CDR3 region is CASSPQSGIRTEAFF. CDR3 coding DNA: TGTGCCAGCTCACCACAGAGCGGGATAAGGACTGAAGCTTTCTTT.

This clonotype was found many times. The rearrangement joins TRBV19 to TRBJ2-5; 7 bases match TRBD1. V shed 3 bases, J shed 3 bases, and the junction held 4 bases outside the gene matches. This CDR3 region has 14 residues. Germline values: CDR1 LNHDA, CDR2 SQIVND (reference sequence). CDR3 protein: CASSMDRWEETQYF. Here the CDR3 DNA reads TGTGCCAGTAGTATGGACAGGTGGGAAGAGACCCAGTACTTC.

This clonotype was detected only a few times. The chain is built from TRBV11-2 and TRBJ2-2; 8 bases match TRBD2. Germline CDR1 reads SGHAT; CDR2 reads FQNNGV. The CDR3 is 21 amino acids. V gave up 3 bases and J gave up 2 bases; unmatched junction bases: 20. For the CDR3, the DNA is TGTGCCAGCAGCTTTGGTGCCGTCGGGAGGGCCAAAGTAATAAACACCGGGGAGCTGTTTTTT. Protein sequence: CASSFGAVGRAKVINTGELFF.

Ten or more counts support this clonotype. This rearrangement joins TRBV19 to TRBJ2-1, with 9 bases lining up with TRBD2. Germline values: CDR1 LNHDA, CDR2 SQIVND (reference sequence). V dropped 3 bases and J dropped 7; count of bases not matched to a gene: 13. There are 17 residues in the CDR3. The chain's CDR3 is CASSMAASGMNDNEQFF. DNA for the CDR3: TGTGCCAGTAGTATGGCGGCTAGCGGGATGAACGATAATGAGCAGTTCTTC. Full variable domain (outside the CDR3, taken from reference TRBV19 and TRBJ2-1): DGGITQSPKYLFRKEGQNVTLSCEQNLNHDAMYWYRQDPGQGLRLIYYSQIVNDFQKGDIAEGYSVSREKKESFPLTVTSAQKNPTAFYLCASSMAASGMNDNEQFFGPGTRLTVL.

This clonotype has at least ten counts. The chain has TRBV12-5 and TRBJ1-1, with TRBD1 as a possible D gene (5 bases). Per the germline V gene, CDR1 is LGHNT and CDR2 is FRNRAP. The CDR3 is 18 amino acids. V lost 2 bases and J lost 2, with 21 bases in between. CDR3 amino acids: CASGLNPGGAGRNTEAFF. The CDR3 DNA reads as TGTGCTAGTGGTTTGAACCCCGGGGGAGCGGGCCGTAACACTGAAGCTTTCTTT.

This clonotype came up many times. The chain links TRBV7-2 to TRBJ2-1, with 8 nucleotides matching TRBD1. The CDR3 is 12 residues long. Germline CDR1 SGHTA, CDR2 FQGNSA. V lost 5 bases, J lost 8 bases, and 2 bases stayed unmatched. The CDR3 loop reads CASSPTGDEQFF. CDR3 DNA sequence: TGTGCCAGCAGCCCGACAGGGGATGAGCAGTTCTTC.

This clonotype has just a few counts. V usage is TRBV7-6 and J usage is TRBJ2-1; no clear D gene. The CDR3 is 18 residues long. Germline loops: CDR1 SGHVS, CDR2 FNYEAQ. Trimming took off 4 bases at V and 0 bases at J, with 19 bases between the two ends. CDR3 sequence: CASSSTTPRSASYNEQFF. The CDR3 DNA reads as TGTGCCAGCAGCTCGACAACCCCTAGAAGCGCCTCCTACAATGAGCAGTTCTTC.

This clonotype was recorded a few times. The chain employs TRBV5-5 and TRBJ1-2; possible D gene TRBD1, 5 bases. Trimming left V 4 bases short and J 3 bases short, with 19 bases between. This CDR3 region has 16 residues. Germline V gene sequence: CDR1 SGHKS, CDR2 YYEKEE (reference sequence). The CDR3 nucleotides are TGTGCCAGCAGCCGCCCCTTTTTTGGGGGGGACTATGGCTACACCTTC. It is translated as CASSRPFFGGDYGYTF.

The V gene is TRBV3-1, the J gene TRBJ1-2; possibly TRBD1 for D (6 bases). From germline, CDR1 is LGHDT and CDR2 YNNKEL (reference sequence). The CDR3 is made up of 14 amino acids. Trimming pared 4 bases from V and 5 bases from J, leaving 14 bases between. CDR3 DNA sequence: TGTGCCAGCAGCCTACGCAGGGGCTGGTATGGCTACACCTTC. Translation: CASSLRRGWYGYTF.